This T cell receptor (beta chain) emerged from a study of T cells in Graves' hyperthyroidism and ophthalmopathy. Study-wide findings and caveats: For ophthalmopathy, model prediction preceded onset by a median about 6 months.

Many counts were recorded for this clonotype. What it recognizes is unknown. V lost 5 bases and J lost 7, with 15 bases in between. Germline-derived CDR1 and CDR2 are LNHNV and YYDKDF (reference sequence). The CDR3 spans 14 residues. The CDR3 regions of TCR beta were amplified from RNA transcripts. In the first-round RT-PCR of the TCR CDR3, the HTBI primer set was used. TCRdb reanalysed the multiplex PCR reads using MiXCR and keeps one entry per CDR3 protein. The sample holds 250,000 to 300,000 distinct CDR3 sequences, around 15% seen once. This chain joins TRBV15 and TRBJ1-5; possibly TRBD1 for D (6 bases). This TCR derives from a woman aged 40-49 years with Graves' hyperthyroidism. Sequenced sample: blood. The CDR3 protein is CATSAPGAGQPQHF. The CDR3, as DNA: TGTGCCACCAGCGCTCCGGGGGCAGGGCAGCCCCAGCATTTT.